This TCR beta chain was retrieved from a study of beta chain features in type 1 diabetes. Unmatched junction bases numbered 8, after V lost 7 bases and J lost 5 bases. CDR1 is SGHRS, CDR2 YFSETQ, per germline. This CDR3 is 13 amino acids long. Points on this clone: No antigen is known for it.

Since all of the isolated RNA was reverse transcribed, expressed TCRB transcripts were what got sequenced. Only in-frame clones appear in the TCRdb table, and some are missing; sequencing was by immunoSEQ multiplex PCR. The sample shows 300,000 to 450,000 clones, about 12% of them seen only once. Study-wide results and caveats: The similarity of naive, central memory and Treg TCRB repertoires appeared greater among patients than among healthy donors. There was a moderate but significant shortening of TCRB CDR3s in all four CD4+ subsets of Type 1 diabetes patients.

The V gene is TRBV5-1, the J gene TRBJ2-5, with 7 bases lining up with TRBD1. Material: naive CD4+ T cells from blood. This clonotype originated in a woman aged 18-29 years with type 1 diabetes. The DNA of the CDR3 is TGCGCCAGCGACCCTAGGGGGCCGGAGACCCAGTACTTC. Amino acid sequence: CASDPRGPETQYF.